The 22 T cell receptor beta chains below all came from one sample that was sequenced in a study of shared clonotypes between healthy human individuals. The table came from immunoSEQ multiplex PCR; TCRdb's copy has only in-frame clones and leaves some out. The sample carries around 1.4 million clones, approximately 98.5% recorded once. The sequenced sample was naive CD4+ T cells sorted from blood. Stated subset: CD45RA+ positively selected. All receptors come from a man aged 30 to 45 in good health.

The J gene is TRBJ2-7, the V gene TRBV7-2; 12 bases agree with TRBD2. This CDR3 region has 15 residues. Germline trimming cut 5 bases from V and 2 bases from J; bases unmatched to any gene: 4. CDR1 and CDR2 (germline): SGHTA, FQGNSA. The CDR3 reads CASSTRTSGTYEQYF. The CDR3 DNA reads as TGTGCCAGCAGCACCCGGACTAGCGGGACCTACGAGCAGTACTTC.

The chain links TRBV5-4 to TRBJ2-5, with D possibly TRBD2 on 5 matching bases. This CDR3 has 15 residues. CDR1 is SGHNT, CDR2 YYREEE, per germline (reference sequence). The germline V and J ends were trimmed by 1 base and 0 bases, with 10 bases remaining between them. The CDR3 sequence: CASSLIRGYQETQYF. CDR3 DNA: TGTGCCAGCAGCTTGATTCGGGGTTACCAAGAGACCCAGTACTTC.

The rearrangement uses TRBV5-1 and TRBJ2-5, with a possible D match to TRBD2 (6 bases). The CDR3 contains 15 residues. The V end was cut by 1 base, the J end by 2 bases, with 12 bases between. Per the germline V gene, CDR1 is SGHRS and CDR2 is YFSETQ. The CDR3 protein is CASSLPSARQETQYF. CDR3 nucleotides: TGCGCCAGCAGCTTGCCTAGCGCGAGACAAGAGACCCAGTACTTC.

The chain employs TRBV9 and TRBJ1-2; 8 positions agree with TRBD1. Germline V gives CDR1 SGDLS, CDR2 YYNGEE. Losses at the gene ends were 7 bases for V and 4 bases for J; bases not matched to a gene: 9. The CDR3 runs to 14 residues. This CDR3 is CASVAGTGTYGYTF. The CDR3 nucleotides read TGTGCCAGCGTGGCCGGGACAGGAACCTATGGCTACACCTTC.

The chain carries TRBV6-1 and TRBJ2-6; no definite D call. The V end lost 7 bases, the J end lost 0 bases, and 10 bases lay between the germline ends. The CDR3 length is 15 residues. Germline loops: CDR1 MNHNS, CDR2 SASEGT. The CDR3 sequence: CASIAGYSGANVLTF. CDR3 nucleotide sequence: TGTGCCAGCATAGCAGGCTACTCTGGGGCCAACGTCCTGACTTTC.

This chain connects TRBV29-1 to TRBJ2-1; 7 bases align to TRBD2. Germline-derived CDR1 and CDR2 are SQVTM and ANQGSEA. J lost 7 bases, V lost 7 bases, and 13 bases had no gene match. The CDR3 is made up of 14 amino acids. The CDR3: CSGEGGSLINEQFF. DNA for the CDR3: TGCAGCGGAGAGGGCGGGAGTCTCATAAATGAGCAGTTCTTC.

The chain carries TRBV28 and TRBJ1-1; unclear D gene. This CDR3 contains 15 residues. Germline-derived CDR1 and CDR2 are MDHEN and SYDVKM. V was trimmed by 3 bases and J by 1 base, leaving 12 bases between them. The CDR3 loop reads CASSFPGRPNTEAFF. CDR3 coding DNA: TGTGCCAGCAGTTTTCCCGGACGGCCGAACACTGAAGCTTTCTTT.

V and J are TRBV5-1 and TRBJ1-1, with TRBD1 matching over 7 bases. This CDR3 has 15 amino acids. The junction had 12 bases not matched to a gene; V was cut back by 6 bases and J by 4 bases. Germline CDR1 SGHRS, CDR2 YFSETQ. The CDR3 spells CASTYLAGGTTEAFF. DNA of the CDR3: TGCGCCAGCACCTACCTGGCAGGGGGGACCACTGAAGCTTTCTTT. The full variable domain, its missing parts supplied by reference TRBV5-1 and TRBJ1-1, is KAGVTQTPRYLIKTRGQQVTLSCSPISGHRSVSWYQQTPGQGLQFLFEYFSETQRNKGNFPGRFSGRQFSNSRSEMNVSTLELGDSALYLCASTYLAGGTTEAFFGQGTRLTVV.

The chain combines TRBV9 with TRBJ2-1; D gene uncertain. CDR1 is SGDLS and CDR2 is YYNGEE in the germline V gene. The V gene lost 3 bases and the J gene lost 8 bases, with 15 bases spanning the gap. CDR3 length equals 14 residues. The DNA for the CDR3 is TGTGCCAGCAGCGCCCTACTCGGGCAATATGAGCAGTTCTTC. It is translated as CASSALLGQYEQFF.

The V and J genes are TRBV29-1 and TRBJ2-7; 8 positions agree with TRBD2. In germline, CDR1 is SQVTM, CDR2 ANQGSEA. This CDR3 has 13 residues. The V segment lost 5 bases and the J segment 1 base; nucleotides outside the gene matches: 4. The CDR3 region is CSVRGGRSYEQYF. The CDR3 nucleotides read TGCAGCGTTCGAGGCGGGAGGTCCTACGAGCAGTACTTC.

DNA for the CDR3: TGTGCCAGCAGCCAGGGTAGCAATCAGCCCCAGCATTTT. As protein: CASSQGSNQPQHF. The chain is built from TRBV5-4 and TRBJ1-5; TRBD1 is a possible D gene (5 bases). Germline V gene data show CDR1 as SGHNT and CDR2 as YYREEE (reference sequence). Trimming cost V 4 bases and J 0 bases, with 5 bases left between them. The CDR3 is made up of 13 amino acids. Full variable domain (outside the CDR3, taken from reference TRBV5-4 and TRBJ1-5): ETGVTQSPTHLIKTRGQQVTLRCSSQSGHNTVSWYQQALGQGPQFIFQYYREEENGRGNFPPRFSGLQFPNYSSELNVNALELDDSALYLCASSQGSNQPQHFGDGTRLSIL.

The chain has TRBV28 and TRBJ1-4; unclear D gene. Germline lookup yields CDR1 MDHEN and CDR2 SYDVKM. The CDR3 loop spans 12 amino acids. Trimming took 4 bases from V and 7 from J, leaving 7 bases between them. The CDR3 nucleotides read TGTGCCAGCAGTTCGGGGTTTGAAAAACTGTTTTTT. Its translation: CASSSGFEKLFF.

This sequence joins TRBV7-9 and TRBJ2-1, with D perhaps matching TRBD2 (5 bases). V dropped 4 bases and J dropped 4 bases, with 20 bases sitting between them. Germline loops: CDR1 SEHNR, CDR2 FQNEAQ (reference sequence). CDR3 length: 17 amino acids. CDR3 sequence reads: CASSYPRPPRRYNEQFF. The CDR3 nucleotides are TGTGCCAGCAGCTACCCACGGCCTCCCCGGAGGTACAATGAGCAGTTCTTC.

CDR3 DNA sequence: TGTGCCAGCAGCTTAGCTTTTCGGGACCAGATAGAAGCTTTCTTT. Translating it yields CASSLAFRDQIEAFF. V is TRBV7-9 and J is TRBJ1-1; a weak D match, TRBD1 (5 bases). The V end lost 0 bases, the J end lost 8 bases, and 16 bases lay between the germline ends. Per germline, CDR1 SEHNR and CDR2 FQNEAQ (reference sequence). This CDR3 is built from 15 residues.

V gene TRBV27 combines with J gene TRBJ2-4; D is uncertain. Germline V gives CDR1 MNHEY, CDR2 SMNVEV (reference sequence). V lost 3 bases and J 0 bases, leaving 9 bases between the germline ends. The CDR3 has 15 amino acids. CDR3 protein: CASSFGELAKNIQYF. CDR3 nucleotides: TGTGCCAGCAGTTTTGGGGAACTAGCCAAAAACATTCAGTACTTC.

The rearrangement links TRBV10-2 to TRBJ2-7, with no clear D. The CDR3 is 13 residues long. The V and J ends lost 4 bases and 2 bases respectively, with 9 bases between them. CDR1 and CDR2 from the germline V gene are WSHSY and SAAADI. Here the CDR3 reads CASSAIGTYEQYF. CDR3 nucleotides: TGCGCCAGCAGTGCGATCGGTACCTACGAGCAGTACTTC.

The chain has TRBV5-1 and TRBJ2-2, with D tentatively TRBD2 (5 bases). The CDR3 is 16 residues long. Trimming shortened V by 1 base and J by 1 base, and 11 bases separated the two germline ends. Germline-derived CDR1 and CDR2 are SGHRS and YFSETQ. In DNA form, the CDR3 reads TGCGCCAGCAGCTTGATTGTTAGCGAGAACACCGGGGAGCTGTTTTTT. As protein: CASSLIVSENTGELFF.

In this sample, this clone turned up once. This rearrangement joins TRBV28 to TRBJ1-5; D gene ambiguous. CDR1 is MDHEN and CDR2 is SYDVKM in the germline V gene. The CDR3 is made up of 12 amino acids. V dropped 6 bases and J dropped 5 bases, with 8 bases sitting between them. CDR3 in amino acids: CASSTTYQPQHF. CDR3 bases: TGTGCCAGCAGCACCACATATCAGCCCCAGCATTTT. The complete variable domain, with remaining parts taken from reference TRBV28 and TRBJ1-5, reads DVKVTQSSRYLVKRTGEKVFLECVQDMDHENMFWYRQDPGLGLRLIYFSYDVKMKEKGDIPEGYSVSREKKERFSLILESASTNQTSMYLCASSTTYQPQHFGDGTRLSIL.

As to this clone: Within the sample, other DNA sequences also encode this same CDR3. This CDR3 is CASSLAGTYEQYF. The CDR3 coding sequence is TGCGCCAGCAGCTTGGCCGGTACATACGAGCAGTACTTC. The chain uses TRBV5-1 and TRBJ2-7; no reliable D call. The germline V gene has CDR1 SGHRS and CDR2 YFSETQ. The CDR3 is 13 residues long. Deletions cut 0 bases from V and 4 bases from J, with 8 bases between.

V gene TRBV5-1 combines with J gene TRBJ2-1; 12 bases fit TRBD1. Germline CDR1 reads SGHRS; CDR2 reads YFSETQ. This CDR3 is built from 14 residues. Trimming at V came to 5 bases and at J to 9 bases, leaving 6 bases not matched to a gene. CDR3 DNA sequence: TGCGCCAGCAGTTCCGGGACAGGGGGCGCTGAGCAGTTCTTC. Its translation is CASSSGTGGAEQFF. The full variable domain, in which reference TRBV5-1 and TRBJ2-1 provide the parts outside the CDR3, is KAGVTQTPRYLIKTRGQQVTLSCSPISGHRSVSWYQQTPGQGLQFLFEYFSETQRNKGNFPGRFSGRQFSNSRSEMNVSTLELGDSALYLCASSSGTGGAEQFFGPGTRLTVL.

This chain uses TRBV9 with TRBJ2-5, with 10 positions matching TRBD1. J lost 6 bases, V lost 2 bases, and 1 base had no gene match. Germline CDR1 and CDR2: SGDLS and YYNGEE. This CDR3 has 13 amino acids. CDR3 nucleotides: TGTGCCAGCAGCGTGGGACAGGGGAAGACCCAGTACTTC. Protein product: CASSVGQGKTQYF.

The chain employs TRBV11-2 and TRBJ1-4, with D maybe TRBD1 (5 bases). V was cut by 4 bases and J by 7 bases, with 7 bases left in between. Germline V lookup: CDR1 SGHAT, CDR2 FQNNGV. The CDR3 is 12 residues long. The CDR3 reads CASSSRVEKLFF. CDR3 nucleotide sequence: TGTGCCAGCAGCTCCAGGGTTGAAAAACTGTTTTTT. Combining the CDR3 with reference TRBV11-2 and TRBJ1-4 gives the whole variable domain EAGVAQSPRYKIIEKRQSVAFWCNPISGHATLYWYQQILGQGPKLLIQFQNNGVVDDSQLPKDRFSAERLKGVDSTLKIQPAKLEDSAVYLCASSSRVEKLFFGSGTQLSVL.